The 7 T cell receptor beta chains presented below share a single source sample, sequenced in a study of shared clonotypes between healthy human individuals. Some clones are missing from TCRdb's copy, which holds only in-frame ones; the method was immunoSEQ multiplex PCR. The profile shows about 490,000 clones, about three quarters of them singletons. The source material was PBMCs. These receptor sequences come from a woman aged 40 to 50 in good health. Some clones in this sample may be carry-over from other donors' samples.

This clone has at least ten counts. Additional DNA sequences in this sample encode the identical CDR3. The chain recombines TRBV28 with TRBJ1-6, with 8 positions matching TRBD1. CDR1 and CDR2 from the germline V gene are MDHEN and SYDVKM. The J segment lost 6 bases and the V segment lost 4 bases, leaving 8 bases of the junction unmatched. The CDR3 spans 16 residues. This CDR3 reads CASSYWGTGGNSPLHF. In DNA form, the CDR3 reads TGTGCCAGCAGTTACTGGGGCACAGGGGGTAATTCACCCCTCCACTTT.

This chain's CDR3 is CASSPRLAGVGTQYF. Written as DNA, the CDR3 is TGTGCCAGCAGCCCGCGACTAGCGGGAGTCGGGACCCAGTACTTC. The rearrangement joins TRBV5-4 to TRBJ2-5; 12 nucleotides line up with TRBD2. The length of the CDR3 is 15 residues. V dropped 4 bases and J dropped 7; count of bases not matched to a gene: 8. Germline V gene sequence: CDR1 SGHNT, CDR2 YYREEE (reference sequence).

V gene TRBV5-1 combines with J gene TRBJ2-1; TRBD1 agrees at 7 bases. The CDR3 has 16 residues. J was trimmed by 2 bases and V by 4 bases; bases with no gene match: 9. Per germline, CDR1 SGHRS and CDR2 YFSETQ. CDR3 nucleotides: TGCGCCAGCAGCACGACAGGGTTTGGACCCTACAATGAGCAGTTCTTC. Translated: CASSTTGFGPYNEQFF.

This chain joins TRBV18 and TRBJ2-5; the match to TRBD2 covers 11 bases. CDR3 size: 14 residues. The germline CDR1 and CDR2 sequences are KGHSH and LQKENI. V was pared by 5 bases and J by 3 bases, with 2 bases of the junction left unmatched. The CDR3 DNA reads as TGTGCCAGCTCAACGACTAGCGGGGAAGAGACCCAGTACTTC. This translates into CASSTTSGEETQYF.

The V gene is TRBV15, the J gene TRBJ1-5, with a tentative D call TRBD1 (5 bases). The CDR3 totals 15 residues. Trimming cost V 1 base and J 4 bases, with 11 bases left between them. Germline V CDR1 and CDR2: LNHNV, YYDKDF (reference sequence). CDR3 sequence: CATSRGGRANQPQHF. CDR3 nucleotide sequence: TGTGCCACCAGCAGAGGCGGCAGGGCAAATCAGCCCCAGCATTTT. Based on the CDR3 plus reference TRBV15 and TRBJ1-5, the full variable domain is DAMVIQNPRYQVTQFGKPVTLSCSQTLNHNVMYWYQQKSSQAPKLLFHYYDKDFNNEADTPDNFQSRRPNTSFCFLDIRSPGLGDTAMYLCATSRGGRANQPQHFGDGTRLSIL.

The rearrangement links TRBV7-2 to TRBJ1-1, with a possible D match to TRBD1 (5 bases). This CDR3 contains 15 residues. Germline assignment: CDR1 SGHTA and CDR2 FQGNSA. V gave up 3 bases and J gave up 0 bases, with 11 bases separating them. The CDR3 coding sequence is TGTGCCAGCAGCTTCGGGGCTCGGCTGAACACTGAAGCTTTCTTT. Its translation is CASSFGARLNTEAFF.

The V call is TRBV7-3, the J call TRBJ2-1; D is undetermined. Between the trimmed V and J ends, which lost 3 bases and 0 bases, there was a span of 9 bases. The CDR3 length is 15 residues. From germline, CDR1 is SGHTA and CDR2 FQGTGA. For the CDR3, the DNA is TGTGCCAGCAGCTTCGCCAGGAGCTCCTACAATGAGCAGTTCTTC. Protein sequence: CASSFARSSYNEQFF.